The rows below give T cell receptor beta chains drawn from one sample of a study of read filtering for tumor transcriptome and immune sequencing. A single record per CDR3 protein comes from TCRdb applying MiXCR to the reads. This table holds 50,000 to 65,000 distinct CDR3 sequences, roughly 12% found once. Sequenced sample: a population of CD138-negative cells sorted from bone marrow. These receptors all come from a donor aged 40 or older with multiple myeloma. Each CDR3 is given with its conserved first and last residue. The D gene is left open where the match is weak. Where a row states a size, it is once, few, many or the class of an expanded clone; other rows omit it.

.	TRBV29-1	many	TRBJ1-1	CSVGQIDAFF	TGCAGCGTTGGACAGATAGACGCTTTCTTT
.	TRBV3-1	many	TRBJ2-5	CASSPGGSQETQYF	TGTGCCAGCAGCCCTGGGGGTTCCCAAGAGACCCAGTACTTC
TRBD1	TRBV3-1	few	TRBJ1-1	CASSPGQGQAFF	TGTGCCAGCAGCCCGGGACAGGGACAAGCTTTCTTT
.	TRBV6-2/TRBV6-3	many	TRBJ1-1	CASSYGRKGSTEAFF	TGTGCCAGCAGTTACGGGCGTAAAGGGAGCACTGAAGCTTTCTTT
.	TRBV20-1	many	TRBJ1-1	CSARDLGGTEAFF	TGCAGTGCTAGAGATTTGGGCGGGACTGAAGCTTTCTTT
.	TRBV7-2	many	TRBJ1-5	CASSETGRRGGHQPQHF	TGTGCCAGCAGCGAAACAGGTAGACGGGGGGGACATCAGCCCCAGCATTTT
.	TRBV5-1	many	TRBJ2-7	CASSLNRAREQYF	TGCGCCAGCAGCTTGAATCGGGCTAGGGAGCAGTACTTC
.	TRBV20-1	.	TRBJ2-5	CSAHPGREETQYF	TGCAGTGCTCACCCAGGACGAGAGGAGACCCAGTACTTC
TRBD1	TRBV20-1	.	TRBJ1-5	CSASTGGYSNQPQHF	TGCAGTGCTTCGACAGGGGGCTATAGCAATCAGCCCCAGCATTTT
.	TRBV7-8	.	TRBJ2-1	CASSVRLYNEQFF	TGTGCCAGCAGCGTGCGACTTTACAATGAGCAGTTCTTC
TRBD1	TRBV20-1	.	TRBJ1-2	CSAMDRPYGYTF	TGCAGTGCTATGGACAGGCCGTATGGCTACACCTTC
TRBD1	TRBV5-4	many	TRBJ1-1	CASSPRGRGLGEAFF	TGTGCCAGCAGCCCCAGAGGCAGGGGGCTTGGTGAAGCTTTCTTT
TRBD1	TRBV27	many	TRBJ2-1	CASSLDRGNEQFF	TGTGCCAGCAGTTTAGACAGGGGGAACGAGCAGTTCTTC
.	TRBV2	.	TRBJ2-7	CASLNRPNKAYEQYF	TGTGCCAGCCTCAATCGGCCTAATAAAGCCTACGAGCAGTACTTC
.	TRBV29-1	many	TRBJ2-7	CSGGDSGEQYF	TGCAGCGGGGGGGACAGCGGGGAGCAGTACTTC
.	TRBV19	.	TRBJ1-6	CASSKKPGSSPLHF	TGTGCCAGTAGCAAAAAGCCTGGAAGCTCACCCCTCCACTTT
TRBD1	TRBV7-6	.	TRBJ1-2	CASSNRGLDGHTF	TGTGCCTCATCTAACAGGGGGCTAGATGGCCACACCTTC
.	TRBV20-1	many	TRBJ2-7	CSASGMDEQYF	TGCAGTGCGAGTGGGATGGACGAGCAGTACTTC
.	TRBV30	many	TRBJ2-5	CAWSGTAQETQYF	TGTGCCTGGAGTGGGACAGCGCAAGAGACCCAGTACTTC
.	TRBV11-1	few	TRBJ2-7	CASSLGETPEAFYEQYF	TGTGCCAGCAGCTTAGGAGAGACCCCTGAAGCTTTCTACGAGCAGTACTTC
.	TRBV12-3/TRBV12-4	.	TRBJ2-3	CASSPGPGWTQKVTQYF	TGTGCCAGCAGTCCCGGACCGGGATGGACACAAAAGGTTACGCAGTATTTT
.	TRBV29-1	many	TRBJ2-3	CSVPWPPGAPDTQYF	TGCAGCGTCCCGTGGCCACCGGGGGCCCCAGATACGCAGTATTTT
.	TRBV15	few	TRBJ2-3	CATNRDGGGERTDTQYF	TGTGCCACCAACAGAGATGGGGGTGGGGAGCGCACAGATACGCAGTATTTT
.	TRBV6-5	many	TRBJ2-2	CASSLGTDTGELFF	TGTGCCAGCTCCCTCGGTACCGACACCGGGGAGCTGTTTTTT
.	TRBV19	many	TRBJ2-7	CASSIRYGTYEQYF	TGTGCCAGTAGTATTCGTTATGGGACCTACGAGCAGTACTTC
TRBD2	TRBV20-1	few	TRBJ2-5	CSAPGLAVLETQYF	TGCAGTGCTCCGGGACTAGCGGTATTAGAGACCCAGTACTTC
TRBD1	TRBV20-1	many	TRBJ2-3	CSARDGQGAGDTQYF	TGCAGTGCTAGAGATGGACAGGGGGCAGGAGATACGCAGTATTTT
.	TRBV10-3	many	TRBJ2-1	CAISESGGSSYNEQFF	TGTGCCATCAGTGAGTCGGGGGGTAGCTCCTACAATGAGCAGTTCTTC
.	TRBV28	many	TRBJ2-5	CASSPEARGLETQYF	TGTGCCAGCAGCCCCGAGGCCAGGGGATTAGAGACCCAGTACTTC
TRBD1	TRBV29-1	many	TRBJ1-1	CSAGDRGGTEAFF	TGCAGCGCGGGGGACAGGGGGGGCACTGAAGCTTTCTTT
.	TRBV5-1	many	TRBJ2-2	CASRAGTANTGELFF	TGCGCCAGCAGAGCCGGGACGGCGAACACCGGGGAGCTGTTTTTT